These 6 T cell receptor beta chains were all obtained from the same sample, sequenced in a study of blood T cell repertoires in COVID-19. TCRdb's copy holds only in-frame clones and misses some; the assay was immunoSEQ multiplex PCR. The sample lists 200,000 to 300,000 clones; about 83% were seen once. Material for sequencing was peripheral blood. The receptors were gathered from a human donor in a cohort sampled during active COVID-19.

This chain uses TRBV19 with TRBJ2-1, with a weak D call TRBD1 (7 bases). Germline CDR1 reads LNHDA; CDR2 reads SQIVND (reference sequence). The CDR3 is made up of 16 amino acids. V was pared by 3 bases and J by 7 bases, with 19 bases between. The CDR3 here is CASSMNSAGGRNEQFF. DNA of the CDR3: TGTGCCAGTAGTATGAACTCGGCAGGGGGGCGGAATGAGCAGTTCTTC.

This chain joins TRBV3-1 (or the pseudogene TRBV3-2) and TRBJ2-1; 14 bases map to TRBD2. The CDR3 runs 18 residues. Germline V lookup: CDR1 LGHDT, CDR2 YNNKEL (reference sequence). V trimming: 3 bases; J trimming: 6 bases; junction bases outside the gene matches: 10. The CDR3 region is CASSQRPGLAGEGNEQFF. The DNA for the CDR3 is TGTGCCAGCAGCCAGCGTCCGGGACTAGCGGGGGAGGGCAATGAGCAGTTCTTC.

The genes are TRBV6-6 and TRBJ1-5; TRBD1 matches 10 bases. CDR1 is MNHNY, CDR2 SVGAGI, per germline (reference sequence). This CDR3 comprises 15 residues. V gave up 5 bases and J gave up 7 bases; unmatched junction bases: 8. The CDR3: CASSGDRGRGQPQHF. The CDR3 bases are TGTGCCAGCAGTGGGGACAGGGGCAGGGGACAGCCCCAGCATTTT.

The chain couples TRBV27 to TRBJ2-7, with TRBD2 matching over 7 bases. Germline CDR1 is MNHEY and CDR2 is SMNVEV (reference sequence). The V segment lost 0 bases and the J segment 4 bases; nucleotides outside the gene matches: 9. The CDR3 consists of 16 residues. CDR3 bases: TGTGCCAGCAGTTTATCGAGGGCGGGAGTTGGGTACGAGCAGTACTTC. Encoded protein: CASSLSRAGVGYEQYF.

This chain connects TRBV5-1 to TRBJ1-1; no definite D call. CDR3 size: 13 residues. Trimming took 2 bases from V and 0 from J, leaving 5 bases between them. Germline assignment: CDR1 SGHRS and CDR2 YFSETQ. CDR3 sequence: CASSFQMNTEAFF. The DNA of the CDR3 is TGCGCCAGCAGCTTTCAGATGAACACTGAAGCTTTCTTT.

V gene TRBV5-1 combines with J gene TRBJ1-1; 7 nucleotides agree with TRBD1. The J segment lost 1 base and the V segment lost 4 bases, leaving 7 bases of the junction unmatched. The CDR3 sequence is 15 residues long. Looked up from germline, CDR1 is SGHRS and CDR2 is YFSETQ. For the CDR3, the DNA is TGCGCCAGCAGCCCCGACAGGGAAGGGAACACTGAAGCTTTCTTT. Its protein product is CASSPDREGNTEAFF.